There are a few counts of the clone carrying this T cell receptor (beta chain). The antigen remains undetermined. The CDR3 has 14 amino acids. Trimming took 1 base from V and 15 from J; bases not matched to a gene: 10. In germline, CDR1 is GTSNPN, CDR2 SVGIG (reference sequence). The protocol was immunoSEQ multiplex PCR, while the TCRdb copy is restricted to in-frame clones and leaves out a portion. The data show fewer than 200,000 clones, about 83% seen once. This sample stems from a study of cytomegalovirus exposure and HLA in healthy donors. Background on the study: Later analysis reported that the 110 or so validation repertoires shared the platform of the 500 to 750 first-cohort repertoires.

Findings and limits, study-wide: Later, an analysis found that TCR clusters from the first cohort tended to co-occur in the 95 to 150 validation repertoires. It was fewer than 200 TCR beta chains that were listed as cytomegalovirus-associated.

The TCR was taken from a woman aged 25 to 39 in good health and CMV-seronegative. The chain combines TRBV30 with TRBJ2-1; TRBD1 matches at 12 bases. Sequencing used PBMCs. Written as DNA, the CDR3 is TGTGCCTGGAGTGGCCCGGGGACAGGGGGCAGTATGTTCTTC. It encodes CAWSGPGTGGSMFF.